Shown below are 22 T cell receptor beta chains from a single sample sequenced in a study of blood T cell repertoires in COVID-19. Sequenced by immunoSEQ multiplex PCR; TCRdb stores in-frame clones only, minus some. The sample gives roughly 140,000 clones, approximately 82% of which show up once; about 9.4% is in the top ten. Sequenced sample: peripheral blood. Receptors originate from a man aged 55 to 69 with active or convalescent COVID-19.

The chain combines TRBV7-9 with TRBJ2-7; TRBD1 is a possible D gene (6 bases). Trimming shortened V by 5 bases and J by 0 bases, and 17 bases separated the two germline ends. The CDR3 length is 16 residues. CDR1 is SEHNR and CDR2 is FQNEAQ in the germline V gene (reference sequence). This chain's CDR3 is CASSPPPQGPSYEQYF. The CDR3 bases are TGTGCCAGCAGCCCCCCACCGCAGGGGCCCTCCTACGAGCAGTACTTC.

The rearrangement links TRBV7-2 to TRBJ1-5, with D possibly matching TRBD1 (5 bases). V lost 5 bases, J lost 1 base, and 12 bases lay in between. The CDR3 is 15 amino acids. Germline CDR1 and CDR2: SGHTA and FQGNSA. The CDR3 loop is CASSAPWTSNQPQHF. CDR3 nucleotide sequence: TGTGCCAGCAGCGCCCCTTGGACAAGCAATCAGCCCCAGCATTTT.

J is TRBJ2-3 and V is TRBV5-1; 13 bases fit TRBD2. V trimming: 6 bases; J trimming: 2 bases; junction bases outside the gene matches: 18. In germline, CDR1 is SGHRS, CDR2 YFSETQ. This CDR3 comprises 20 residues. The CDR3 sequence is CASKLKPLAGGMGLTDTQYF. CDR3 coding DNA: TGCGCCAGCAAACTAAAGCCACTAGCGGGAGGGATGGGGCTCACAGATACGCAGTATTTT. Using reference TRBV5-1 and TRBJ2-3 for the parts outside the CDR3, the full variable domain is KAGVTQTPRYLIKTRGQQVTLSCSPISGHRSVSWYQQTPGQGLQFLFEYFSETQRNKGNFPGRFSGRQFSNSRSEMNVSTLELGDSALYLCASKLKPLAGGMGLTDTQYFGPGTRLTVL.

The gene calls are TRBV27 and TRBJ2-7; 7 positions agree with TRBD1. Germline CDR1 MNHEY, CDR2 SMNVEV (reference sequence). With 6 bases clipped from V and 3 bases from J, the junction kept 5 bases outside the gene matches. This CDR3 contains 13 residues. The CDR3 bases are TGTGCCAGCAGCCCGGGACAGAACTACGAGCAGTACTTC. Translating it yields CASSPGQNYEQYF.

CDR3 DNA sequence: TGTGCCAGCAGTTTACTTGATACAGGGTTTACCTACGAGCAGTACTTC. This encodes CASSLLDTGFTYEQYF. The V call is TRBV28, the J call TRBJ2-7, with D possibly TRBD1 on 6 matching bases. Trimming took off 2 bases at V and 2 bases at J, with 16 bases between the two ends. The germline gives CDR1 MDHEN, CDR2 SYDVKM. This CDR3 has 16 amino acids.

The CDR3 here is CASSLRSWGTKKEETQYF. The CDR3 bases are TGTGCCAGCAGCTTAAGGTCGTGGGGGACTAAGAAGGAAGAGACCCAGTACTTC. This chain links TRBV7-2 with TRBJ2-5, with TRBD2 matching 7 bases. The junction had 15 bases not matched to a gene; V was cut back by 2 bases and J by 3 bases. The CDR3 sequence is 18 residues long. Germline V gene sequence: CDR1 SGHTA, CDR2 FQGNSA.

The chain has TRBV19 and TRBJ2-5, with 12 nucleotides matching TRBD2. Unmatched junction bases numbered 5, after V lost 5 bases and J lost 4 bases. Germline lookup yields CDR1 LNHDA and CDR2 SQIVND (reference sequence). The CDR3 runs 15 residues. In nucleotides, the CDR3 is TGTGCCAGTAGTGAACGACTAGCGGGGGTAGAGACCCAGTACTTC. Its protein product is CASSERLAGVETQYF.

A note on this clone: Sequence at one end of the junction differs from germline and may be a read error. CDR3 sequence (DNA): TGTGCCAGCAGTCACTCCATGCCAGTCAGTGGCTACACCTTC. Its protein is CASSHSMPVSGYTF. The chain uses TRBV6-5 and TRBJ1-2; D call uncertain. This CDR3 is built from 14 residues. Germline V gives CDR1 MNHEY, CDR2 SVGAGI.

The chain combines TRBV7-9 with TRBJ2-2, with D perhaps TRBD2 (6 bases). Trimming cost V 0 bases and J 0 bases, with 17 bases left between them. CDR3 length equals 19 residues. Per the germline V gene, CDR1 is SEHNR and CDR2 is FQNEAQ (reference sequence). In DNA, the CDR3 is TGTGCCAGCAGCTTAGCCATGGAGGGCCACCAATCGAACACCGGGGAGCTGTTTTTT. Translated: CASSLAMEGHQSNTGELFF.

This chain connects TRBV5-6 to TRBJ2-7, with TRBD1 matching over 7 bases. The ends lost 2 bases at V and 3 bases at J; junction bases unmatched: 8. This CDR3 has 15 residues. Germline CDR1 reads SGHDT; CDR2 reads YYEEEE. The CDR3 region has the DNA TGTGCCAGCAGCTTCCGAGACAGGGAGAACTACGAGCAGTACTTC. Encoded protein: CASSFRDRENYEQYF.

The rearrangement joins TRBV7-8 to TRBJ1-2; 7 bases match TRBD1. Trimming cost V 4 bases and J 8 bases; bases outside gene matches: 4. The CDR3 length is 12 residues. Germline V gives CDR1 SGHVS, CDR2 FQNEAQ. The CDR3 here is CASSSTGHGYTF. The CDR3 nucleotides are TGTGCCAGCAGCTCGACAGGGCACGGCTACACCTTC.

This clone was seen only once. The CDR3 loop reads CASSPPASRETQYF. In DNA form, the CDR3 reads TGTGCCAGCTCACCACCGGCTAGCCGAGAGACCCAGTACTTC. The chain is built from TRBV18 and TRBJ2-5; a possible D gene is TRBD2 (5 bases). This CDR3 contains 14 residues. Per germline, CDR1 KGHSH and CDR2 LQKENI. Between the trimmed V and J ends, which lost 0 bases and 4 bases, there was a span of 9 bases.

This sequence joins TRBV5-1 and TRBJ2-2; D is perhaps TRBD2 (6 bases). The V end lost 3 bases, the J end lost 0 bases, and 18 bases lay between the germline ends. The CDR3 length is 18 residues. Germline V gene data show CDR1 as SGHRS and CDR2 as YFSETQ. The CDR3 is CASSSPPRVAANTGELFF. In DNA form, the CDR3 reads TGCGCCAGCAGCTCTCCGCCAAGGGTAGCGGCGAACACCGGGGAGCTGTTTTTT. The full variable domain, its missing parts supplied by reference TRBV5-1 and TRBJ2-2, is KAGVTQTPRYLIKTRGQQVTLSCSPISGHRSVSWYQQTPGQGLQFLFEYFSETQRNKGNFPGRFSGRQFSNSRSEMNVSTLELGDSALYLCASSSPPRVAANTGELFFGEGSRLTVL.

The V and J genes are TRBV3-1 (or the pseudogene TRBV3-2) and TRBJ2-1, with D possibly matching TRBD2 (5 bases). CDR3 size: 16 residues. The V and J ends lost 4 bases and 4 bases respectively, with 17 bases between them. The germline V gene has CDR1 LGHDT and CDR2 YNNKEL (reference sequence). CDR3 residues: CASSPPGSLIYNEQFF. CDR3 in DNA: TGTGCCAGCAGCCCTCCGGGGTCTCTAATTTACAATGAGCAGTTCTTC.

This chain connects TRBV6-5 to TRBJ1-5; tentative D call: TRBD1 (6 bases). The germline gives CDR1 MNHEY, CDR2 SVGAGI. Trimming pared 9 bases from V and 1 base from J, leaving 10 bases between. CDR3 length: 13 amino acids. This chain's CDR3 is CASRGQSNQPQHF. The CDR3 DNA reads as TGTGCCAGTAGAGGACAGAGCAATCAGCCCCAGCATTTT.

The V gene is TRBV19, the J gene TRBJ2-7, with D maybe TRBD2 (6 bases). Looked up from germline, CDR1 is LNHDA and CDR2 is SQIVND (reference sequence). V was trimmed by 8 bases and J by 7 bases, leaving 24 bases between them. CDR3 size: 15 residues. CDR3 coding DNA: TGTGCCAGTCAGAAACAGGTGCGGGGCTTTGGGGAGCAGTACTTC. Its protein product is CASQKQVRGFGEQYF. The full variable domain, with the rest looked up from reference TRBV19 and TRBJ2-7, is DGGITQSPKYLFRKEGQNVTLSCEQNLNHDAMYWYRQDPGQGLRLIYYSQIVNDFQKGDIAEGYSVSREKKESFPLTVTSAQKNPTAFYLCASQKQVRGFGEQYFGPGTRLTVT.

This chain uses TRBV5-4 with TRBJ2-1, with a tentative D call TRBD2 (6 bases). The V gene's germline CDR1 is SGHNT and CDR2 YYREEE (reference sequence). CDR3 length: 14 residues. Trimming cost V 9 bases and J 7 bases, with 20 bases left between them. CDR3 nucleotide sequence: TGTGCCAACTCGGACGGGAGAGGTTTTAATGAGCAGTTCTTC. Translated: CANSDGRGFNEQFF.

This rearrangement joins TRBV18 to TRBJ2-3, with a tentative D call TRBD1 (6 bases). V was clipped by 5 bases and J by 0 bases, with 15 bases between them. Germline CDR1 is KGHSH and CDR2 is LQKENI. This CDR3 spans 16 amino acids. The CDR3: CASSDGTNPSTDTQYF. In nucleotides, the CDR3 is TGTGCCAGCTCAGACGGGACAAACCCTAGCACAGATACGCAGTATTTT.

The chain links TRBV7-9 to TRBJ1-2; maybe TRBD1 (5 bases). With 4 bases removed from V and 8 bases from J, the gap between germline ends came to 17 bases. Germline V gene lookup returns CDR1 SEHNR and CDR2 FQNEAQ (reference sequence). The CDR3 sequence is 14 residues long. DNA for the CDR3: TGTGCCAGCAGCTCCGTACCCTCGGGGGACGGCTACACCTTC. Translation gives CASSSVPSGDGYTF.

V usage is TRBV24-1 and J usage is TRBJ2-1, with 10 bases lining up with TRBD1. Trimming removed 3 bases from V and 7 bases from J; junction bases left unmatched: 8. Germline CDR1 reads KGHDR; CDR2 reads SFDVKD. The CDR3 has 16 residues. As DNA, the CDR3 is TGTGCCACCAGTGATCGGACAGGGGGAGAGTATAATGAGCAGTTCTTC. Its protein is CATSDRTGGEYNEQFF.

The chain combines TRBV7-2 with TRBJ1-5; 8 bases align to TRBD1. The ends lost 1 base at V and 5 bases at J; junction bases unmatched: 4. The CDR3 spans 15 residues. Germline CDR1 SGHTA, CDR2 FQGNSA. CDR3: CASSLVGRGHQPQHF. In DNA form, the CDR3 reads TGTGCCAGCAGCTTAGTTGGCAGGGGGCATCAGCCCCAGCATTTT.

DNA of the CDR3: TGCGCCAGCAGCCAAGGGCATAGCGGGGCCAACAATGAGCAGTTCTTC. Translating it yields CASSQGHSGANNEQFF. The rearrangement links TRBV4-3 to TRBJ2-1; 8 bases align to TRBD2. CDR3 size: 16 residues. Trimming removed 1 base from V and 5 bases from J; junction bases left unmatched: 7. Per germline, CDR1 LGHNA and CDR2 YSLEER.